The 10 T cell receptor beta chains below come from one sample, sequenced in a study of PD-1 blockade in mismatch repair-deficient tumors. This table comes from immunoSEQ multiplex PCR, and its TCRdb copy is limited to in-frame clones, with some not included. The sample holds 56,000 or so clones, 81% seen once. Here the sequenced sample was peripheral blood, taken less than 21 weeks after starting pembrolizumab. These receptors were obtained from an adult with mismatch repair-deficient cancer.

The rearrangement uses TRBV7-2 and TRBJ2-1, with D unclear. V shed 1 base and J shed 10 bases, with 11 bases lying between them. The CDR3 covers 13 residues. The germline CDR1 and CDR2 sequences are SGHTA and FQGNSA. The CDR3 nucleotides are TGTGCCAGCAGCTTAGTAGAACTTGGGGAGCAGTTCTTC. Residues: CASSLVELGEQFF. The full variable domain, completed using reference TRBV7-2 and TRBJ2-1, is GAGVSQSPSNKVTEKGKDVELRCDPISGHTALYWYRQSLGQGLEFLIYFQGNSAPDKSGLPSDRFSAERTGGSVSTLTIQRTQQEDSAVYLCASSLVELGEQFFGPGTRLTVL.

The rearrangement links TRBV7-9 to TRBJ2-3; the D is unclear. Trimming took 1 base from V and 6 from J, leaving 23 bases between them. This CDR3 has 18 amino acids. Germline CDR1 SEHNR, CDR2 FQNEAQ (reference sequence). The CDR3 nucleotides are TGTGCCAGCAGCTTAGGTTTTAAGGGCGGCTCATCCCCCGATACGCAGTATTTT. It yields the protein CASSLGFKGGSSPDTQYF.

This chain uses TRBV5-1 with TRBJ2-7; D not certain. CDR3 length equals 11 residues. V was pared by 6 bases and J by 3 bases, with 7 bases between. Per the germline V gene, CDR1 is SGHRS and CDR2 is YFSETQ. CDR3 sequence reads: CASIGVYEQYF. CDR3 in DNA: TGCGCCAGCATAGGAGTCTACGAGCAGTACTTC.

In this sample, this clone turned up once. This chain connects TRBV10-3 to TRBJ2-2; 14 nucleotides line up with TRBD2. Trimming at V came to 5 bases and at J to 3 bases, leaving 8 bases not matched to a gene. Per germline, CDR1 ENHRY and CDR2 SYGVKD. CDR3 size: 18 residues. The CDR3 DNA sequence: TGTGCCATCAGTAAAACGGGACTAGCGGGAGCCGACACCGGGGAGCTGTTTTTT. Protein product: CAISKTGLAGADTGELFF.

The gene calls are TRBV5-1 and TRBJ1-1, with D perhaps matching TRBD1 (5 bases). The germline V gene has CDR1 SGHRS and CDR2 YFSETQ. The CDR3 totals 14 residues. The germline V and J ends were trimmed by 4 bases and 4 bases, with 14 bases remaining between them. In nucleotides, the CDR3 is TGCGCCAGCAGCCCAGTGGGGACTAGCACTGAAGCTTTCTTT. It specifies CASSPVGTSTEAFF.

This clone was seen just once. The chain joins TRBV7-3 to TRBJ2-1; 7 bases map to TRBD2. The CDR3 length is 14 residues. Germline V lookup: CDR1 SGHTA, CDR2 FQGTGA. J gave up 9 bases and V 3 bases, and 8 bases lay outside the gene matches. CDR3: CASSFGGSYGEQFF. The CDR3 DNA reads as TGTGCCAGCAGCTTTGGCGGGAGCTATGGTGAGCAGTTCTTC.

This clone was detected only once. V is TRBV27 and J is TRBJ1-5; D is unresolved. CDR1 MNHEY and CDR2 SMNVEV come from the germline V gene (reference sequence). The CDR3 consists of 13 residues. The V gene lost 6 bases and the J gene lost 3 bases, with 9 bases spanning the gap. The CDR3 sequence: CASSPLPNQPQHF. The CDR3, as DNA: TGTGCCAGCAGCCCTTTACCCAATCAGCCCCAGCATTTT.

The chain has TRBV28 and TRBJ2-1, with 11 bases fitting TRBD2. Germline trimming cut 8 bases from V and 7 bases from J; bases unmatched to any gene: 4. From germline, CDR1 is MDHEN and CDR2 SYDVKM. This CDR3 has 13 amino acids. The CDR3 loop is CASLLAGVNEQFF. The CDR3 DNA reads as TGTGCCAGCCTACTAGCGGGGGTTAATGAGCAGTTCTTC.

The chain combines TRBV19 with TRBJ2-3, with 12 bases aligning to TRBD2. Germline V gene lookup returns CDR1 LNHDA and CDR2 SQIVND (reference sequence). This CDR3 is 16 amino acids long. The V gene end was trimmed by 0 bases and the J gene end by 7 bases; junction bases not matched to a gene: 5. As DNA, the CDR3 is TGTGCCAGTAGTATAGACCTAGCGGGAGGGCCAAATACGCAGTATTTT. It yields the protein CASSIDLAGGPNTQYF.

There are a few counts of this clone. The chain couples TRBV6-1 to TRBJ2-3; TRBD2 aligns across 10 bases. This CDR3 has 17 residues. Germline CDR1 is MNHNS and CDR2 is SASEGT. J gave up 6 bases and V 4 bases, and 13 bases lay outside the gene matches. CDR3 amino acids: CASSGPRTSGAADTQYF. The CDR3 DNA reads TGTGCCAGCAGTGGGCCTCGGACTAGCGGAGCCGCCGATACGCAGTATTTT.